The clone carrying this T cell receptor beta chain was seen ten or more times. Its antigen is as yet unknown. The data originate from a study of regulatory T cells in long-lasting Graves disease. In the study overall: More than 5 years of antithyroid drugs with positive TSH receptor antibodies defined persistent Graves' disease.

Time point described: persistent/refractory GD, antithyroid drugs over 5 years with positive TRAb. PBMC-derived RNA was used for the TCR library. EDTA tubes received around 9 milliliters of drawn peripheral blood. According to the study, TCR beta libraries were built with iRepertoire HTBI primers and CDR3-region Arm-PCR. TCRdb fed the multiplex PCR reads into MiXCR, producing one record per CDR3 protein. The table has a few hundred thousand distinct CDR3 sequences, 20% to 25% seen once; the top ten hold roughly 50%. CDR1 and CDR2 (germline): MDHEN, SYDVKM. Trimming stripped 1 base from V and 1 base from J, with 16 bases between. This CDR3 has 17 residues. Study observations and caveats: There was favoring of TRBV28, TRBJ1-2 and TRBJ2-5 in persistent disease. Comparison showed that persistent patients shared more public clonotypes (about 2,600) than new patients (966).

The receptor was derived from a female donor with Graves disease. This sample comprised peripheral blood mononuclear cells (PBMCs), obtained when the disease was refractory, from a patient treated with antithyroid drugs. The rearrangement joins TRBV28 to TRBJ2-5, with D maybe TRBD1 (5 bases). The CDR3 protein is CASSLFGNTGFQETQYF. The DNA for the CDR3 is TGTGCCAGCAGTTTATTCGGAAATACAGGCTTCCAAGAGACCCAGTACTTC.